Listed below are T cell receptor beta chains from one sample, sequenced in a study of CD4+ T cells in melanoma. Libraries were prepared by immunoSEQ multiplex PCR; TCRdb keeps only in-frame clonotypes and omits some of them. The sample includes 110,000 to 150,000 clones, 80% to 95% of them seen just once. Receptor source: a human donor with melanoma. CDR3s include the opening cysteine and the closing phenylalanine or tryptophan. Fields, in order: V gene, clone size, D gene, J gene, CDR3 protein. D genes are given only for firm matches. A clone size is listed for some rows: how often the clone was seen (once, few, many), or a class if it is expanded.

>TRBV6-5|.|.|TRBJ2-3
CASSYSSSSTDTQYF
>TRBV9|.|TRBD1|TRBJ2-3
CASSPDRATDTQYF
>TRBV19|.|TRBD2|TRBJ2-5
CASSRVAGQETQYF
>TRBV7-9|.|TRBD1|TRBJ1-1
CASSLALGTGAFF
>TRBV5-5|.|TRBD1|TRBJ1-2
CASSLGTGAIFGGYTF
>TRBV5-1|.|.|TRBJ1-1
CASSLSMNTEAFF
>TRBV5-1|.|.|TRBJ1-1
CASSLARRESATEAFF
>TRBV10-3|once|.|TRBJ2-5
CAISLTGKETQYF
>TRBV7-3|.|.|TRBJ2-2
CASSLMGTRATGELFF
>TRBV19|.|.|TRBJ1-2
CASSLAGNYGYTF